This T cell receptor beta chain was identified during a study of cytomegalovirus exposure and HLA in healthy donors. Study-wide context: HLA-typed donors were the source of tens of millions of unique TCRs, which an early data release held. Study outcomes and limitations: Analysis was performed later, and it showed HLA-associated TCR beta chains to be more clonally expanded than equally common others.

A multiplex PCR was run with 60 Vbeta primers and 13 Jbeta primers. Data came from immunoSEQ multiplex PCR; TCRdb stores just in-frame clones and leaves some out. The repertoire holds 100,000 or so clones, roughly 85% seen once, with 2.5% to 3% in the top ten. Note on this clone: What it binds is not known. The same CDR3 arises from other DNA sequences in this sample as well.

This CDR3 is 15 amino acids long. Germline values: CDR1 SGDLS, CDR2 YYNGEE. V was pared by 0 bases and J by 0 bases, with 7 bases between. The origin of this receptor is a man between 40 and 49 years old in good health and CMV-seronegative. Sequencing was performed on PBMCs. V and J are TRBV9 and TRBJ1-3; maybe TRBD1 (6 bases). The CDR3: CASSVGGGSGNTIYF. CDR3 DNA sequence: TGTGCCAGCAGCGTAGGAGGGGGCTCTGGAAACACCATATATTTT.